The present T cell receptor beta chain was sequenced within a study of shared clonotypes between healthy human individuals. At the level of the study: Every donor yielded three CD4 naive, three CD4 memory, two CD8 naive and one CD8 memory plate. General observations from the study: Owing to a small donor count, the genetic and exposure-history diversity represented was limited. Compared with clonotypes that all four donors shared, non-shared clonotypes had lower generation probabilities. Sampling involved blood alone; tissue repertoires likely differ.

Looked up from germline, CDR1 is SGHDT and CDR2 is YYEEEE. With 4 bases removed from V and 1 base from J, the gap between germline ends came to 9 bases. There are 13 residues in the CDR3. This clone was counted once. Its antigen is as yet unknown. Naive CD8 cells lacked CD45RO and underwent positive selection for CCR7, leaving out terminally differentiated effector memory CD45RA+ cells. Profiled with immunoSEQ multiplex PCR; TCRdb holds only in-frame clones, not every one. The table has roughly 2,000,000 clones, 93% seen once. Sequencing was carried out using naive CD8+ T cells from PBMCs. The genes are TRBV5-6 and TRBJ2-7; possibly TRBD1 for D (6 bases). The clonotype was recovered from a man between 18 and 29 years old in good health. Some clones in this sample may be carry-over from other donors' samples. CDR3 sequence reads: CASSATGSYEQYF. In DNA, the CDR3 is TGTGCCAGCAGCGCGACAGGATCCTACGAGCAGTACTTC.